The source of this T cell receptor (beta chain) is a study of identical twins. General study results and limits: Invariant MAIT and iNKT cells may have partly biased zero-insertion analyses. Cross-sectional statistical analysis, not tracking of the same donors, underpinned the conclusions.

On this clonotype itself: Its antigen is undetermined.

This CDR3 region has 12 residues. V dropped 4 bases and J dropped 2 bases, with 9 bases sitting between them. Per the germline V gene, CDR1 is SQVTM and CDR2 is ANQGSEA. There were only healthy Caucasians among the donors. TCRdb reanalysed the 5' RACE reads using MiXCR and keeps one entry per CDR3 protein. The repertoire holds 1.5 million to 2 million distinct CDR3 sequences, with less than 35% as singletons. The clonotype comes from a newborn girl in good health. What was sequenced was cord blood. The J gene is TRBJ2-7, the V gene TRBV29-1; no definite D call. The CDR3 nucleotides read TGCAGCGTTGCTGGCAGCCCCTACGAGCAGTACTTC. Protein product: CSVAGSPYEQYF.